This T cell receptor (beta chain) emerged from a study of CD8 T cells in ankylosing spondylitis (dated by TCRdb to the late 2010s). Concerning the study at large: The study set out to find disease-linked TCR variants by profiling T cell receptor beta repertoires in ankylosing spondylitis patients and healthy donors. In total, the full study cohort was made up of over a hundred healthy donors and approximately 24 ankylosing spondylitis patients. Peripheral blood was sampled, and synovial fluid was additionally collected from ankylosing spondylitis patients. The full study reports these points: Significant enrichment of the disease-linked clones was reported in matched synovial fluid samples from ankylosing spondylitis patients. Some TCR beta motif variants had previously been reported in synovial fluid and blood of reactive arthritis patients, which suggested common disease-initiation mechanisms. Blood from ankylosing spondylitis patients appeared to be characterized by a TCR beta motif composed of under 10 highly homologous amino acid variants. The disease-linked clones had a CD8+ phenotype and were found at relatively low frequencies in peripheral blood.

This clonotype was seen repeatedly, ten times or more. The target of this receptor is not known. The sample holds no much larger clone one base away, and base qualities are not on file. The run used an Illumina HiSeq 2500. Quantitative 5'-RACE with molecular barcodes was the method used to prepare the TCR beta libraries. Regarding the original processing steps: To identify disease-linked TCR variants, a new computational method was used, one built on a probabilistic model of VDJ rearrangement. In-frame beta chains were kept once TCRdb had trimmed the public reads at Q25 with fastp and called clones with MiXCR. Each record represents a unique CDR3 protein, reported with the most common genes and DNA among its rows. These V and J calls originate from TCRdb's pipeline instead of the authors' own analysis. The sample includes around 890,000 distinct CDR3 sequences, with 10% to 15% observed a single time. The ten biggest clones cover around 0.51% of the sample.

From the cysteine through the phenylalanine, the CDR3 covers 14 amino acids. The only DNA kept is the CDR3, 42 bases in frame from the first base. At the junction V is shortened by 0 bases and J by 4 bases, with 10 bases in between. CDR1 SGHDT and CDR2 YYEEEE are derived from the germline V gene. The sequence is built from TRBV5-6 and TRBJ1-2; the D segment cannot be called with confidence. The TCR comes from a male donor with ankylosing spondylitis. Sequencing input: blood, either unsorted or a sorted T cell fraction (not recorded which). In nucleotide form, the sequence is TGTGCCAGCAGCTTGGGGGTAATGGGCTATGGCTACACCTTC. Translated, this gives CASSLGVMGYGYTF.